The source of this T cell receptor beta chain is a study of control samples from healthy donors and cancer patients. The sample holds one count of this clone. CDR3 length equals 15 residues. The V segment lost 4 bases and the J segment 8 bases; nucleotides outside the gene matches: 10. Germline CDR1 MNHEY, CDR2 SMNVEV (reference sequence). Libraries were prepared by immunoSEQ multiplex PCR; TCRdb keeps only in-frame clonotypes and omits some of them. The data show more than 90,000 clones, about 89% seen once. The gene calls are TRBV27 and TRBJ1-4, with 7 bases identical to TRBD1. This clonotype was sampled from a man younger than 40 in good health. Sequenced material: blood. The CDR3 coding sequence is TGTGCCAGCAGTTCTCAGGGGGAGGATGCAGAAAAACTGTTTTTT. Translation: CASSSQGEDAEKLFF.